This entry lists 24 T cell receptor beta chains sequenced from one sample in a study of T cells after yellow fever vaccination. TCRdb reanalysed the 5' RACE reads using MiXCR and keeps one entry per CDR3 protein. The sample lists roughly 56,000 distinct CDR3 sequences; about 5% were seen once. The sample was PBMCs, either bulk or a sorted T-cell subset (CD4+, CD8+, memory, or dextramer-sorted; not recorded which), taken on the day of the yellow fever booster vaccination. Source of these receptors: a man younger than 35 who received the YFV17D yellow fever vaccine.

This chain joins TRBV4-1 and TRBJ2-3, with D perhaps TRBD1 (5 bases). Trimming left V 2 bases short and J 3 bases short, with 18 bases between. Germline CDR1 and CDR2: MGHRA and YSYEKL. The CDR3 extends over 17 amino acids. The CDR3 DNA reads TGCGCCAGCAGCCAAATCCGGAAATTGGCAGGGACAGATACGCAGTATTTT. This translates into CASSQIRKLAGTDTQYF.

The V call is TRBV2, the J call TRBJ2-5, with D maybe TRBD2 (5 bases). The V gene lost 5 bases and the J gene lost 5 bases, with 12 bases spanning the gap. Germline V lookup: CDR1 SNHLY, CDR2 FYNNEI. CDR3 length: 13 residues. CDR3 DNA sequence: TGTGCCAGCAGTCAGGACGGACTGGAGACCCAGTACTTC. Its translation: CASSQDGLETQYF.

The chain uses TRBV12-3 or TRBV12-4 and TRBJ2-1; 7 nucleotides agree with TRBD1. J gave up 0 bases and V 3 bases, and 2 bases lay outside the gene matches. This CDR3 contains 15 residues. In nucleotides, the CDR3 is TGTGCCAGCAGTTTTAGGGACAGCTCCTACAATGAGCAGTTCTTC. Translated, it gives CASSFRDSSYNEQFF.

Comment on this clonotype: A much bigger clone sits one base away, suggesting this may be a read error. This chain links TRBV7-9 with TRBJ1-6; D ambiguous. The germline gives CDR1 SEHNR, CDR2 FQNEAQ (reference sequence). This CDR3 has 15 amino acids. DNA of the CDR3: TGTGCCAGCAGGTGGCCGATCTCCTATACTTCACCCCTCCACTTT. Its protein product is CASRWPISYTSPLHF.

A few counts support this clonotype. The CDR3 is CASSPGQRTFF. The DNA of the CDR3 is TGTGCCAGCAGCCCAGGACAGCGTACGTTCTTC. The chain is built from TRBV14 and TRBJ2-1, with D perhaps matching TRBD1 (6 bases). Germline V gives CDR1 SGHDN, CDR2 FVKESK. Trimming took 4 bases from V and 15 from J, leaving 13 bases between them. The CDR3 covers 11 residues.

This clonotype was detected ten times or more. This chain uses TRBV5-1 with TRBJ2-7, with 10 bases matching TRBD1. From germline, CDR1 is SGHRS and CDR2 YFSETQ. V lost 1 base and J lost 1; bases outside the gene matches: 5. The CDR3 has 16 residues. The CDR3 region is CASSLFGTGVSYEQYF. Here the CDR3 DNA reads TGCGCCAGCAGCTTGTTCGGGACAGGGGTATCCTACGAGCAGTACTTC.

The gene calls are TRBV7-2 and TRBJ2-7; D is undetermined. Trimming stripped 0 bases from V and 1 base from J, with 4 bases between. The CDR3 runs 13 residues. In germline, CDR1 is SGHTA, CDR2 FQGNSA. CDR3 protein: CASSLASSYEQYV. The CDR3 DNA follows: TGTGCCAGCAGCTTAGCAAGTTCCTACGAGCAGTACGTC.

Details on this clonotype: It may be a read error: a sequence one base away is much more abundant. This chain links TRBV29-1 with TRBJ2-7, with D possibly being TRBD1 or TRBD2 (5 bases each). This CDR3 contains 11 residues. From germline, CDR1 is SQVTM and CDR2 ANQGSEA. The CDR3 protein is CGVEDGARQYF. Written as DNA, the CDR3 is TGCGGCGTTGAAGACGGGGCTCGGCAGTACTTC.

The chain has TRBV15 and TRBJ2-1, with 11 nucleotides matching TRBD2. The CDR3 is made up of 18 amino acids. The germline gives CDR1 LNHNV, CDR2 YYDKDF (reference sequence). The V segment lost 4 bases and the J segment 2 bases; nucleotides outside the gene matches: 10. The CDR3 region is CATSIGLAGGPPYNEQFF. DNA for the CDR3: TGTGCCACCAGCATAGGGCTAGCGGGGGGTCCCCCCTACAATGAGCAGTTCTTC.

The rearrangement uses TRBV5-1 and TRBJ2-6; no reliable D call. Trimming took off 0 bases at V and 1 base at J, with 8 bases between the two ends. Germline CDR1 and CDR2: SGHRS and YFSETQ. The CDR3 has 16 residues. CDR3 bases: TGCGCCAGCAGCTTGGAAGTCGGATCTGGGGCCAACGTCCTGACTTTC. The encoded protein is CASSLEVGSGANVLTF.

This clonotype has ten or more counts. The rearrangement links TRBV12-3 or TRBV12-4 to TRBJ1-1, with TRBD1 matching 9 bases. The CDR3 sequence is 14 residues long. With 4 bases clipped from V and 1 base from J, the junction kept 1 base outside the gene matches. In DNA, the CDR3 is TGTGCCAGCAGTTGGGGACAGGGGAACACTGAAGCTTTCTTT. It is translated as CASSWGQGNTEAFF.

This clonotype was counted only a few times. The chain links TRBV6-2 or TRBV6-3 to TRBJ2-7, with a tentative D call TRBD2 (6 bases). This CDR3 is built from 15 residues. Germline assignment: CDR1 MNHEY and CDR2 SVGEGT. V lost 6 bases and J lost 2, with 17 bases in between. The CDR3 loop reads CASRRTGTRPYEQYF. The CDR3 bases are TGTGCCAGCAGACGAACCGGGACTCGACCCTACGAGCAGTACTTC.

The chain couples TRBV7-2 to TRBJ2-7; D unclear. The V and J ends lost 0 bases and 5 bases respectively, with 20 bases between them. CDR1 is SGHTA, CDR2 FQGNSA, per germline. This CDR3 region has 17 residues. CDR3 sequence: CASSLAPWSAEPHEQYV. The CDR3 DNA reads TGTGCCAGCAGCTTAGCCCCTTGGTCAGCCGAACCCCACGAGCAGTACGTC.

This clonotype was seen ten or more times. The chain has TRBV30 and TRBJ2-7; weak D call: TRBD1 (7 bases). V dropped 7 bases and J dropped 6 bases, with 16 bases sitting between them. Germline V gene data show CDR1 as GTSNPN and CDR2 as SVGIG (reference sequence). The CDR3 sequence is 12 residues long. CDR3 bases: TGTGCCTCGGAGGGGGCCAGAGGCGAGCAGTACTTC. It encodes CASEGARGEQYF.

This clonotype was detected only a few times. The genes are TRBV7-8 and TRBJ2-4; perhaps D is TRBD1 or TRBD2 (6 bases each). The CDR3 spans 17 residues. V lost 1 base, J lost 1 base, and 14 bases lay in between. Germline CDR1 SGHVS, CDR2 FQNEAQ. CDR3 region: CASSLDPGAMAKNIQYF. For the CDR3, the DNA is TGTGCCAGCAGCTTAGATCCGGGGGCGATGGCCAAAAACATTCAGTACTTC.

This clonotype occurred many times. The chain links TRBV6-1 to TRBJ1-5; 7 bases map to TRBD1. Germline V gene sequence: CDR1 MNHNS, CDR2 SASEGT. The CDR3 spans 16 residues. V was pared by 4 bases and J by 0 bases, with 6 bases of the junction left unmatched. The DNA for the CDR3 is TGTGCCAGCAGTGGGGACAGACTCTATAGCAATCAGCCCCAGCATTTT. Translated: CASSGDRLYSNQPQHF.

The chain couples TRBV7-9 to TRBJ2-7; unclear D gene. There are 12 residues in the CDR3. Germline V lookup: CDR1 SEHNR, CDR2 FQNEAQ (reference sequence). The ends were cut back, 5 bases at V and 3 bases at J, with 8 bases in the middle. CDR3 coding DNA: TGTGCCAGCAGCCCGCGAGACTACGAGCAGTACTTC. Its protein is CASSPRDYEQYF. Together with reference TRBV7-9 and TRBJ2-7, the CDR3 gives the full variable domain: DTGVSQNPRHKITKRGQNVTFRCDPISEHNRLYWYRQTLGQGPEFLTYFQNEAQLEKSRLLSDRFSAERPKGSFSTLEIQRTEQGDSAMYLCASSPRDYEQYFGPGTRLTVT.

This clonotype was observed at least ten times. This sequence joins TRBV6-5 and TRBJ1-5, with 7 bases that match TRBD1. The CDR3 contains 13 residues. The ends lost 6 bases at V and 6 bases at J; junction bases unmatched: 5. Germline lookup yields CDR1 MNHEY and CDR2 SVGAGI. The CDR3 spells CASRRQGGQPQHF. Written as DNA, the CDR3 is TGTGCCAGCAGGCGACAGGGTGGTCAGCCCCAGCATTTT.

This clonotype was recorded a few times. The chain employs TRBV6-2 or TRBV6-3 and TRBJ2-3, with D hard to call. This CDR3 contains 12 residues. Trimming stripped 2 bases from V and 8 bases from J, with 8 bases between. Germline V lookup: CDR1 MNHEY, CDR2 SVGEGT. The CDR3 region is CASSYRAGTQYF. In DNA, the CDR3 is TGTGCCAGCAGTTACAGGGCCGGTACGCAGTATTTT.

The sample holds many counts of this clonotype. This chain uses TRBV12-3 or TRBV12-4 with TRBJ2-5; 12 nucleotides match TRBD2. The CDR3 length is 18 residues. V shed 5 bases and J 7 bases; nucleotides not matched to a gene: 17. As DNA, the CDR3 is TGTGCCAGCAGTCTTTCCACTGCTAGCGGGGGGGCGTCAGGGACCCAGTACTTC. Translated, it gives CASSLSTASGGASGTQYF.

V is TRBV4-1 and J is TRBJ1-1; perhaps TRBD1 as D (5 bases). Per the germline V gene, CDR1 is MGHRA and CDR2 is YSYEKL. Deletions cut 4 bases from V and 1 base from J, with 13 bases between. This CDR3 is 15 amino acids long. The chain's CDR3 is CASSPQQVRNTEAFF. The CDR3 DNA sequence: TGCGCCAGCAGCCCGCAACAGGTGAGGAACACTGAAGCTTTCTTT.

There are many counts of this clonotype. This chain uses TRBV5-1 with TRBJ2-5; 9 bases fit TRBD1. After removal of 4 bases from V and 1 base from J, the junction contained 8 bases not matched to a gene. CDR3 length equals 16 residues. CDR1 is SGHRS and CDR2 is YFSETQ in the germline V gene. CDR3 amino acids: CASSPRLTGGQETQYF. For the CDR3, the DNA is TGCGCCAGCAGCCCGAGATTGACAGGGGGCCAAGAGACCCAGTACTTC.

This clonotype has just a few counts. The rearrangement links TRBV5-1 to TRBJ1-2; 7 bases are shared with TRBD1. V gave up 0 bases and J gave up 4 bases; unmatched junction bases: 3. The CDR3 is 14 amino acids. Germline V CDR1 and CDR2: SGHRS, YFSETQ. The CDR3 loop is CASSLVGQTYGYTF. The DNA for the CDR3 is TGCGCCAGCAGCTTGGTGGGACAGACCTATGGCTACACCTTC. The variable domain in full, completed from reference TRBV5-1 and TRBJ1-2, reads KAGVTQTPRYLIKTRGQQVTLSCSPISGHRSVSWYQQTPGQGLQFLFEYFSETQRNKGNFPGRFSGRQFSNSRSEMNVSTLELGDSALYLCASSLVGQTYGYTFGSGTRLTVV.

This clonotype has just a few counts. The rearrangement links TRBV12-3 or TRBV12-4 to TRBJ1-4, with TRBD1 matching over 8 bases. J gave up 2 bases and V 6 bases, and 2 bases lay outside the gene matches. This CDR3 has 14 residues. The CDR3 sequence: CASSDRGTNEKLFF. In DNA, the CDR3 is TGTGCCAGCAGCGACAGGGGCACTAATGAAAAACTGTTTTTT.